This TCR beta chain was sequenced during a study of somatic mutations in cytotoxic T cells in rheumatoid arthritis (dated by TCRdb to the late 2010s). A note on the overall study: Peripheral blood (around 28 ml EDTA) was collected from patients immediately after diagnosis and before any treatment began. A FACSAria II or Sony SH800 was used to flow-sort some V beta antibody-stained T-cell populations at nearly 100% purity, and TCRB sequencing was also done on sorted V beta1+ cells. To characterize clonality, the study used TCRB deep sequencing while asking whether somatic mutations are carried by expanded CD8+ T-cell clones in newly diagnosed, untreated rheumatoid arthritis. For roughly 61 rheumatoid arthritis patients and some 20 healthy controls, TCRB deep sequencing was carried out. Patient and control groups had essentially identical median ages. Overall study results and their limits: The finding that TRBV07 was slightly underrepresented in patients was left unadjusted for multiple comparisons. It was unknown which antigens the expanded CD8+ clones targeted, and their absence from virus-specific databases did not exclude viral specificity. CD8+ clonality increased with age in patients (Spearman r ≈ 0.49) but not in healthy controls. In about an eighth of the roughly 60 patients the largest CD8+ clone exceeded 20% of CD8+ cells, and several identical CD8+ TCRB sequences were shared between blood and synovial fluid. CD8+ T-cell clonality did not differ significantly between rheumatoid arthritis patients and age-matched healthy controls.

The germline V gene (reference sequence) gives CDR1 as SEHNR and CDR2 as FQNEAQ. The germline V and J ends show losses of 4 bases and 2 bases respectively, and no gene match explains 5 bases of the junction. Measured from the cysteine to the phenylalanine, the CDR3 is 15 residues long. Just the 45-base CDR3 DNA is kept, in frame starting at base 1. For this clone: Its antigen is still unknown. No per-base quality is available; no much larger clone lies one base away.

Flow cytometry confirmed the purity of CD4+ and CD8+ cells that had been isolated by positive magnetic bead selection on an AutoMACS. A TCR V beta antibody panel was used in flow cytometry to screen first for clonal expansions, which were then characterized by TCRB deep sequencing of sorted CD8+ fractions. Peripheral blood mononuclear cells were obtained using density gradient separation with Ficoll-Paque PLUS. DNA was extracted from CD4-enriched, CD8-enriched or PBMC samples with Nucleospin Tissue or Tissue XS kits and quantified with a Qubit 2.0 fluorometer. TCRB CDR3 sequencing used the immunoSEQ assay on genomic DNA. In the source study's methods: Patient CD8+ clones larger than 1% were compared against published virus-specific TCRB sequences, and only a few matched. Only productive TCRB rearrangements were included in the analyses. Defining a clone by its unique TCRB CDR3 sequence, the study calculated clonality as a productive clonality index derived from Shannon entropy. Repertoire overlap between two samples was calculated from the template counts of each clone relative to total templates per sample. A correlation with a Spearman r of 0.55 to 0.65 was found between V-gene usage by flow cytometry and V-gene usage by TCRB sequencing. As stored in TCRdb, this immuneACCESS dataset retains in-frame rearrangements with V and J assigned. A fraction of the clones does not appear; measured against another copy, unresolved V genes explain less than half of the discrepancy, and the remainder lacks a known reason. The V and J calls and clone size are taken from that table; D and trimming were inferred from the DNA. The sample yields 3,500 to 5,000 clones; roughly 92% were counted once. The top ten hold 7% to 9% of the sample.

Sequenced: CD8+ T cells sorted from blood. This receptor was obtained from a woman aged 55-69 years with rheumatoid arthritis. The receptor chain draws on TRBV7-9 and TRBJ2-5; 9 bases in the junction line up with TRBD1. The CDR3 protein is CASSSRQGGQETQYF. The DNA sequence is TGTGCCAGCAGCTCGCGACAGGGGGGGCAAGAGACCCAGTACTTC.